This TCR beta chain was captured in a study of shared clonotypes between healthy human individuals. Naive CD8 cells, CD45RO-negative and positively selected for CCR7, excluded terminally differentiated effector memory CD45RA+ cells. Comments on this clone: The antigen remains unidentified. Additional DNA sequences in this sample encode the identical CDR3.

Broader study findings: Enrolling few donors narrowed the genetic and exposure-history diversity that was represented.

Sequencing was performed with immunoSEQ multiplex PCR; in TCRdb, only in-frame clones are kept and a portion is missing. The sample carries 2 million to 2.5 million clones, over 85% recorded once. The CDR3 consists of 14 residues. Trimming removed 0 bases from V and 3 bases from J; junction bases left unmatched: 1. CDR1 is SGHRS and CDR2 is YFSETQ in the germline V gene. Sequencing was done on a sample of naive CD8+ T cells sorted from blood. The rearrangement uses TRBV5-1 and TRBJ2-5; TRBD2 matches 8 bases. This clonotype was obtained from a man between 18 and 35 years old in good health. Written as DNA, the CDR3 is TGCGCCAGCAGCTTGGTCGGGGGGGAAGAGACCCAGTACTTC. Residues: CASSLVGGEETQYF.